This TCR beta chain emerged from a study of post-analysis software for immune sequencing data. Study as a whole: Clinical courses comprised relapsing-remitting, secondary progressive and progressive-relapsing multiple sclerosis. Notes on the study in general: Significantly lower normalized Chao1 diversity was found in patients with multiple sclerosis relative to controls. F measure showed strong co-clustering of same-batch samples. Four to six TRBV segments (TRBV5-6, TRBV5-1 and TRBV20-1 among them) occurred more frequently in patients than in controls.

Comments on this clonotype: As yet, its antigen is unknown.

Every TCR beta cDNA library bore unique molecular identifiers. TCRdb fed the PCR reads into MiXCR, producing one record per CDR3 protein. The sample gives a few hundred thousand distinct CDR3 sequences, around 37% of which show up once; under 15% is in the top ten. V was clipped by 3 bases and J by 10 bases; unmatched bases: 8. Germline V CDR1 and CDR2: SGHTA, FQGTGA. This CDR3 is 15 amino acids long. Sequenced input: blood. The chain couples TRBV7-3 to TRBJ2-1; TRBD2 matches at 11 bases. The receptor comes from a girl between 5 and 17 years old with multiple sclerosis. CDR3 region: CASSFASGGLTEQFF. CDR3 sequence (DNA): TGTGCCAGCAGCTTCGCTAGCGGGGGGCTTACCGAGCAGTTCTTC.